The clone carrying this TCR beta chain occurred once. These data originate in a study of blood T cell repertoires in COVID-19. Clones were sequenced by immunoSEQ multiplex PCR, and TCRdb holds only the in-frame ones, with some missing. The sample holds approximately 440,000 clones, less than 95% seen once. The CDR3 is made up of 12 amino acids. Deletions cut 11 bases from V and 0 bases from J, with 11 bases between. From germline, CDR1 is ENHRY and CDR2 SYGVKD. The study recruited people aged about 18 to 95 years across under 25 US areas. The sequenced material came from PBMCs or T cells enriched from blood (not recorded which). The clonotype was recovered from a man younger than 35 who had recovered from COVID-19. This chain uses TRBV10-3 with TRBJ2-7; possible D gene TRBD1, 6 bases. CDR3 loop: CAVQGASYEQYF. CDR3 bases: TGTGCCGTACAGGGAGCCTCCTACGAGCAGTACTTC.